This T cell receptor beta chain emerged from a study of blood T cells in healthy people across ages. The CDR3 has 14 amino acids. CDR1 and CDR2 from the germline V gene are SEHNR and FQNEAQ (reference sequence). The study drew donors from healthy Caucasian individuals in Russia aged about 6 to 95. Regarding this clonotype: Its antigen is still unknown. At one boundary the junction diverges from the germline segment, which might be a read error.

Study-wide points: While age rose, TCR beta diversity per million T cells dropped in a roughly linear way.

A second PCR of about 7 to 12 cycles used a sample-barcoded 5' primer and a J-beta primer mix. From the 5' RACE reads, TCRdb called clonotypes with MiXCR, one entry per CDR3 protein. Found here are more than 600,000 distinct CDR3 sequences, 25% of them singletons; the top ten hold around 9.2%. The sample was also reused in another study, on T cells of mothers and their children.

This receptor was taken from a boy between 10 and 17 years old in good health. The chain is built from TRBV7-9 and TRBJ2-3, with 11 bases lining up with TRBD2. The specimen was blood. In DNA form, the CDR3 reads TGTGCCAGGGCGGGACTAGCGGTCACAGGTACGCAGTATTTT. Translated: CARAGLAVTGTQYF.